This T cell receptor beta chain was identified in a study of CD8 T cells in ankylosing spondylitis. Germline V gives CDR1 LGHNA, CDR2 YNFKEQ. This CDR3 has 17 amino acids. The ends lost 0 bases at V and 1 base at J; junction bases unmatched: 6. Comments on this clonotype: Antigen unknown.

Overall study results and limits: Past studies reported some motif variants in reactive arthritis synovial fluid and blood. Reported data indicate significant enrichment of disease-linked clones within matched ankylosing spondylitis synovial fluid. CD8+ by phenotype, disease-linked clones were relatively rare in peripheral blood.

Each TCR beta library was made by quantitative 5'-RACE that incorporated molecular barcodes. TCRdb used MiXCR to reprocess the 5' RACE reads, holding one entry per CDR3 protein. The profile shows approximately 260,000 distinct CDR3 sequences, about 9.1% of them singletons. The receptor comes from a male donor with ankylosing spondylitis or in good health (not recorded which). J is TRBJ2-5 and V is TRBV4-2; 9 bases line up with TRBD2. What was sequenced was blood, either unsorted or a sorted T cell fraction (not recorded which). The CDR3 is CASSQDWASGTQETQYF. CDR3 bases: TGTGCCAGCAGCCAAGATTGGGCTAGCGGGACCCAAGAGACCCAGTACTTC.